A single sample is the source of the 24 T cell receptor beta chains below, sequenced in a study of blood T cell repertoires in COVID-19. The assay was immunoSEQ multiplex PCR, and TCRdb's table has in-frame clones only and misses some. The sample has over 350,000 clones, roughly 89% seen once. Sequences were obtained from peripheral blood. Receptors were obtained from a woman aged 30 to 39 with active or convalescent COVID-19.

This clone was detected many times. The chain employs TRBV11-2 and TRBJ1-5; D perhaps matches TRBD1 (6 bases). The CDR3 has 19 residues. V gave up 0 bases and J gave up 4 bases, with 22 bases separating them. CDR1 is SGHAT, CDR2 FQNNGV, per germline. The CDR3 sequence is CASSLEAAGADEPNQPQHF. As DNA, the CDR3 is TGTGCCAGCAGCTTAGAGGCGGCAGGGGCCGACGAACCGAATCAGCCCCAGCATTTT.

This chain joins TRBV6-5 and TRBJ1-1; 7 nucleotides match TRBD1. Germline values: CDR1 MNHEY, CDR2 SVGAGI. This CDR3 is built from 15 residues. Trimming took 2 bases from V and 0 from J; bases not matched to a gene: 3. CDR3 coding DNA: TGTGCCAGCAGTTACGGGGGACAGCTGAACACTGAAGCTTTCTTT. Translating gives CASSYGGQLNTEAFF.

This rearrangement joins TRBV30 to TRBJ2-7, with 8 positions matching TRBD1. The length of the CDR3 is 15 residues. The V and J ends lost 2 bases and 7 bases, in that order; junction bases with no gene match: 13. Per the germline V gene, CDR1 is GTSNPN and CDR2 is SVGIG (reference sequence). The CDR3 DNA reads TGTGCCTGGAGTAAAAGGACAGGGCGATTCGGAGAGCAGTACTTC. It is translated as CAWSKRTGRFGEQYF.

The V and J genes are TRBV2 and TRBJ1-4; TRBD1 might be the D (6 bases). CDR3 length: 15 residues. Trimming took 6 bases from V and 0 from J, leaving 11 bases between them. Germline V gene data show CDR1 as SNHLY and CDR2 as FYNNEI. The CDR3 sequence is CASRDGTTTNEKLFF. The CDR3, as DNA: TGTGCCAGCAGAGACGGGACAACAACTAATGAAAAACTGTTTTTT.

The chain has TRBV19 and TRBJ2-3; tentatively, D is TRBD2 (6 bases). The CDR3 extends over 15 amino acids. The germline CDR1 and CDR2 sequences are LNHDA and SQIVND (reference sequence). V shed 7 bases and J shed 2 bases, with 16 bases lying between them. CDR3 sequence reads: CASKEAEGITDTQYF. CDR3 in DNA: TGTGCCAGTAAGGAAGCGGAGGGGATCACAGATACGCAGTATTTT.

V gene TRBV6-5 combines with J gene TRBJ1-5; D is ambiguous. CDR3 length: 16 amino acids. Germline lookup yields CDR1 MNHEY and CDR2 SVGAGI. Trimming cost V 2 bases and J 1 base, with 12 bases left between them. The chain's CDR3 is CASSYDGELSNQPQHF. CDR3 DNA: TGTGCCAGCAGTTACGACGGGGAATTGAGCAATCAGCCCCAGCATTTT.

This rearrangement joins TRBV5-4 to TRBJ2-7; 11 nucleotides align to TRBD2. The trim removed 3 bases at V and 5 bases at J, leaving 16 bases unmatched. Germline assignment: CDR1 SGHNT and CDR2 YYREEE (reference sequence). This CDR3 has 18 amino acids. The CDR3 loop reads CASSSMGALSGGADEQYF. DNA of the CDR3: TGTGCCAGCAGCTCGATGGGGGCCCTTAGCGGGGGGGCCGACGAGCAGTACTTC. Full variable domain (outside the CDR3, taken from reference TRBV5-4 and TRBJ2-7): ETGVTQSPTHLIKTRGQQVTLRCSSQSGHNTVSWYQQALGQGPQFIFQYYREEENGRGNFPPRFSGLQFPNYSSELNVNALELDDSALYLCASSSMGALSGGADEQYFGPGTRLTVT.

The CDR3 nucleotides read TGTGCCACCTCTAGCGGGAGCGAGACCCAGTACTTC. This codes for CATSSGSETQYF. The chain has TRBV19 and TRBJ2-5; 10 bases align to TRBD2. This CDR3 is built from 12 residues. Germline CDR1 is LNHDA and CDR2 is SQIVND (reference sequence). Unmatched junction bases numbered 4, after V lost 10 bases and J lost 5 bases.

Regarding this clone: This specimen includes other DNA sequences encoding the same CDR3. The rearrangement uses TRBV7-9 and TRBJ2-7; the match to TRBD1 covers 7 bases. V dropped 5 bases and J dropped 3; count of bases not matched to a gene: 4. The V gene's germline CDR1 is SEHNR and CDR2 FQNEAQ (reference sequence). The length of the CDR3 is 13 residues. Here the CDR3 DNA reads TGTGCCAGCAGCCCGGGACAGAGCTACGAGCAGTACTTC. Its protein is CASSPGQSYEQYF.

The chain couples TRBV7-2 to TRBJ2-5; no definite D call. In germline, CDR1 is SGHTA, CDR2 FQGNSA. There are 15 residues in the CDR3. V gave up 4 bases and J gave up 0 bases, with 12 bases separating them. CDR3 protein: CASSSPTQYQETQYF. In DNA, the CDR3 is TGTGCCAGCAGCTCCCCGACTCAGTACCAAGAGACCCAGTACTTC.

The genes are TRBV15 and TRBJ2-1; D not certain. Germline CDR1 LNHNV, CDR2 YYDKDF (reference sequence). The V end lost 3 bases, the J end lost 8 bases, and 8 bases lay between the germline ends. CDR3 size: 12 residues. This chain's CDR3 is CATSSVRDEQFF. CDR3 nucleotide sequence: TGTGCCACCAGCAGTGTACGGGATGAGCAGTTCTTC. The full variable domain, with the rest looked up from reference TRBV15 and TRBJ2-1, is DAMVIQNPRYQVTQFGKPVTLSCSQTLNHNVMYWYQQKSSQAPKLLFHYYDKDFNNEADTPDNFQSRRPNTSFCFLDIRSPGLGDTAMYLCATSSVRDEQFFGPGTRLTVL.

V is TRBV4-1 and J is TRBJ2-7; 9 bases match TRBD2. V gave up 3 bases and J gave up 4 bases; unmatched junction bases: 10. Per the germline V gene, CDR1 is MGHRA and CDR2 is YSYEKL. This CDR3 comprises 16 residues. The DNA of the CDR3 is TGCGCCAGCAGCCACATTATTAGCGGGGGCCCTTACGAGCAGTACTTC. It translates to CASSHIISGGPYEQYF.

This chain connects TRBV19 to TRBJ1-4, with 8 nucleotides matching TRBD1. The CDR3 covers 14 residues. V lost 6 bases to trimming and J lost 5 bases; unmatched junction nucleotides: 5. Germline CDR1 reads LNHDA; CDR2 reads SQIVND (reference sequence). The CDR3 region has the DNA TGTGCCAGTAGAGGACAGGGCGAGAATGAAAAACTGTTTTTT. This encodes CASRGQGENEKLFF.

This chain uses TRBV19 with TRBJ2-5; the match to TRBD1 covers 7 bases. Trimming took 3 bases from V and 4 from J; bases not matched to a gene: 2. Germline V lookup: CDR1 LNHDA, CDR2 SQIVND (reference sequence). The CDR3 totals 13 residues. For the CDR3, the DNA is TGTGCCAGTAGTATTCACAGGGGAGAGACCCAGTACTTC. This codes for CASSIHRGETQYF.

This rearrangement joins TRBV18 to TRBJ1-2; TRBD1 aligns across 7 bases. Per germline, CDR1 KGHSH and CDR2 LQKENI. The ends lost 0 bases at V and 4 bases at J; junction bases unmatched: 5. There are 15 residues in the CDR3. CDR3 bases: TGTGCCAGCTCACCACCAGGGGGCGCCGGCTATGGCTACACCTTC. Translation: CASSPPGGAGYGYTF.

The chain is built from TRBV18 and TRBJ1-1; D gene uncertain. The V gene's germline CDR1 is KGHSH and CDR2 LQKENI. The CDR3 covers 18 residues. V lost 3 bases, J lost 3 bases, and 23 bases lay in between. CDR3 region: CASSPRISGSRNYTEAFF. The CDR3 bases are TGTGCCAGCTCACCTCGCATATCTGGGAGTCGCAATTACACTGAAGCTTTCTTT.

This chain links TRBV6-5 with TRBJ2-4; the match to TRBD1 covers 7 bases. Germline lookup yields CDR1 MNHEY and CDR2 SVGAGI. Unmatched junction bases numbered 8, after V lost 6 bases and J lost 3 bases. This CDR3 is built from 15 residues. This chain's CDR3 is CASRAGGSGKNIQYF. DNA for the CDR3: TGTGCCAGCAGGGCAGGGGGTTCTGGCAAAAACATTCAGTACTTC.

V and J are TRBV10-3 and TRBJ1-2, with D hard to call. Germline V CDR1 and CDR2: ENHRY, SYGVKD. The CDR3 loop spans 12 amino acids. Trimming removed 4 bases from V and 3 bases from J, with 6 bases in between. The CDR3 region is CAISGQDYGYTF. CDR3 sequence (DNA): TGTGCCATCAGTGGCCAGGACTATGGCTACACCTTC.

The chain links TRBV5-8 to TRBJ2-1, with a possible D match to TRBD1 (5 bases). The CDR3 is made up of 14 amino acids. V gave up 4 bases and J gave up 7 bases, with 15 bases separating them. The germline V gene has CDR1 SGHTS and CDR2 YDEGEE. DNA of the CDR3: TGTGCCAGCAGCGGCGGACACGATACAAATGAGCAGTTCTTC. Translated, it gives CASSGGHDTNEQFF.

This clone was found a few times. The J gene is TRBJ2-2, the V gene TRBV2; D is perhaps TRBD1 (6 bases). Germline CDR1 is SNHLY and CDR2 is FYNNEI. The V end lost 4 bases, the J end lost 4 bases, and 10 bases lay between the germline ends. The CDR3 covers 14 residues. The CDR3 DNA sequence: TGTGCCAGCAGTGTCCAGGGGAGCACCGGGGAGCTGTTTTTT. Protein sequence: CASSVQGSTGELFF.

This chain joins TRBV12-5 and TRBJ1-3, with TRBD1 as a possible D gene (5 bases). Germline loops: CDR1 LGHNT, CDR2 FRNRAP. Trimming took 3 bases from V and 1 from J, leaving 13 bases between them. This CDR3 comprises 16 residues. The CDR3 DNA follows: TGTGCTAGTGGTTTAGTAGGGGCCCCATCTGGAAACACCATATATTTT. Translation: CASGLVGAPSGNTIYF.

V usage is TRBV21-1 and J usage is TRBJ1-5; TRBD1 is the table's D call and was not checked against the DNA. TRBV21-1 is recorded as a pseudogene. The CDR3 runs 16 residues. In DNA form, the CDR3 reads TGTGCCAGCAGCAGGCCGGACAGCTATAGCAATCAGCCCCAGCATTTT. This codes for CASSRPDSYSNQPQHF.

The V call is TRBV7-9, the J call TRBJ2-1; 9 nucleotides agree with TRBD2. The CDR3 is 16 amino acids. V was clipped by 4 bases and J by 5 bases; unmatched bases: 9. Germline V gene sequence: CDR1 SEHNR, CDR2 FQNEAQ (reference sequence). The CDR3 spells CASSYPTSGHNNEQFF. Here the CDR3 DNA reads TGTGCCAGCAGCTATCCGACTAGCGGCCATAACAATGAGCAGTTCTTC.

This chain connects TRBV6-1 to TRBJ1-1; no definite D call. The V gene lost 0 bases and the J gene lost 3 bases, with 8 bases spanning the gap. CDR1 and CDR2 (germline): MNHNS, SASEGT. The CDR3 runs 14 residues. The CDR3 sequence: CASSEADLDTEAFF. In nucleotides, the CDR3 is TGTGCCAGCAGTGAAGCCGACTTGGACACTGAAGCTTTCTTT.